The TCR beta chain described here comes from a study of beta chain features in type 1 diabetes. Study observations and caveats: Shortening that was moderate but significant affected the TCRB CDR3s of Type 1 diabetes patients in all four CD4+ subsets.

The CDR3 totals 17 residues. Trimming removed 6 bases from V and 0 bases from J; junction bases left unmatched: 12. Germline V gene lookup returns CDR1 SQVTM and CDR2 ANQGSEA. Reverse transcribing all isolated RNA meant expressed TCRB transcripts were sequenced. The data were produced by immunoSEQ multiplex PCR, yet TCRdb's version contains in-frame clones alone and is incomplete. This table has about 930,000 clones, under 20% appearing once. As regards this clone: The antigen remains undetermined.

One heparinised blood draw averaging around 120 mL was given by each donor. The sequencing input was naive CD4+ T cells from blood. J is TRBJ2-1 and V is TRBV29-1; 9 bases line up with TRBD1. This clonotype was obtained from a woman in her late teens or twenties in good health. The CDR3 spells CSVSGTGKAGSYNEQFF. The CDR3 bases are TGCAGCGTCTCGGGGACAGGGAAAGCGGGCTCCTACAATGAGCAGTTCTTC.